This T cell receptor (beta chain) was documented in a study of T cells after yellow fever vaccination. This clonotype turned up a few times. Its antigen is undetermined. A 5'RACE template-switching step, the method used to make TCR cDNA, added a universal primer site and UMIs. MiXCR, run by TCRdb on the 5' RACE reads, gives a single entry per CDR3 protein. The sample includes under 550,000 distinct CDR3 sequences, about a fifth seen only once; the top ten take approximately 15%. This CDR3 is 18 amino acids long. Trimming took 1 base from V and 2 from J; bases not matched to a gene: 10. Germline V CDR1 and CDR2: LGHNA, YNFKEQ. Regarding the study as a whole: The secondary response showed a weaker magnitude and a faster peak, day 5 versus 15.

The chain links TRBV4-2 to TRBJ2-3; 9 positions match TRBD2. This specimen consisted of PBMCs, obtained about 21 days after the first yellow fever vaccination. This clonotype originated in a young man who received the YFV17D yellow fever vaccine. The CDR3 nucleotides are TGTGCCAGCAGCCAAGTGGTGGCTAGCGGGGCGAACACAGATACGCAGTATTTT. Translation: CASSQVVASGANTDTQYF.